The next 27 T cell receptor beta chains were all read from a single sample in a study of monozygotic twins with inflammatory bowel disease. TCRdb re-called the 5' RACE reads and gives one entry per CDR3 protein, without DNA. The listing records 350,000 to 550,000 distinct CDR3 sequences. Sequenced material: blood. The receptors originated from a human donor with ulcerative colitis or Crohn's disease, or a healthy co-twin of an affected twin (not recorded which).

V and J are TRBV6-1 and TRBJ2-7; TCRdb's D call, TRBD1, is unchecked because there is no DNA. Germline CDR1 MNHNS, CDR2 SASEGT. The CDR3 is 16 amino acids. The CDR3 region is CASSEVASQGAYEQYF.

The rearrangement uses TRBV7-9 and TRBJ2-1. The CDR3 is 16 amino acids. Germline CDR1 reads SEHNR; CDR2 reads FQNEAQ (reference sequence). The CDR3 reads CASSLAGSPYNYEQFF.

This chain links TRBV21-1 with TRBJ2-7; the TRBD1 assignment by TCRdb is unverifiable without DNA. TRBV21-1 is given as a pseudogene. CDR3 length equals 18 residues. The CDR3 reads CASSIWTGPLPFIYEQYF.

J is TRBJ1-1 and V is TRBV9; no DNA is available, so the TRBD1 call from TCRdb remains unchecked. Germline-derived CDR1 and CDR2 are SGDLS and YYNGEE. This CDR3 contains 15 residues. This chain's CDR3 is CASSPRGSENTEAFF.

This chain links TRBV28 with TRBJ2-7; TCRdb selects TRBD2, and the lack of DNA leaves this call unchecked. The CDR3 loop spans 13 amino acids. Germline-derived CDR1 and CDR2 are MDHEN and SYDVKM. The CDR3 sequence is CASGTTAGYEQYF.

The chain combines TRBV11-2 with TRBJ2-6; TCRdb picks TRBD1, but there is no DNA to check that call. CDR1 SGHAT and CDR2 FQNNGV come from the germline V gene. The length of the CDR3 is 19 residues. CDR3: CASRQDRAYKTLGANVLTF. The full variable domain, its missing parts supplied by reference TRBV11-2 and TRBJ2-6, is EAGVAQSPRYKIIEKRQSVAFWCNPISGHATLYWYQQILGQGPKLLIQFQNNGVVDDSQLPKDRFSAERLKGVDSTLKIQPAKLEDSAVYLCASRQDRAYKTLGANVLTFGAGSRLTVL.

CDR3 residues: CASSLGGGQRYEQYF. The V call is TRBV5-1, the J call TRBJ2-7; TCRdb reports TRBD1, a call that lacks DNA to check it against. This CDR3 has 15 residues. Germline V gene lookup returns CDR1 SGHRS and CDR2 YFSETQ.

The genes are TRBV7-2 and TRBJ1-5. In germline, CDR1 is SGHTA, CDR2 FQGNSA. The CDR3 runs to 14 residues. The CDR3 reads CASSFDNTGQPQHF.

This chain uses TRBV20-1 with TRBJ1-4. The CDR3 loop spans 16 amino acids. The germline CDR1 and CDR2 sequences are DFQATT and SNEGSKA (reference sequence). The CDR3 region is CSARASNQAGYEKLFF.

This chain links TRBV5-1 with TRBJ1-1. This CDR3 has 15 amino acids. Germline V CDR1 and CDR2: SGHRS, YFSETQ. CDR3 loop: CASSSGHPMNTEAFF.

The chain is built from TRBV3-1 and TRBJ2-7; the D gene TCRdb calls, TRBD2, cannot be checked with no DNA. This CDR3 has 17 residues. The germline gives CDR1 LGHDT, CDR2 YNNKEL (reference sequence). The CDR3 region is CASSRGLAARSSYEQYF.

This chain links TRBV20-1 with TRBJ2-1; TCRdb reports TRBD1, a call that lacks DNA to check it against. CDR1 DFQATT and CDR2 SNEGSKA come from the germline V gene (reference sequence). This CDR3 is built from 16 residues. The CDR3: CSAHGWERGLGNEQFF.

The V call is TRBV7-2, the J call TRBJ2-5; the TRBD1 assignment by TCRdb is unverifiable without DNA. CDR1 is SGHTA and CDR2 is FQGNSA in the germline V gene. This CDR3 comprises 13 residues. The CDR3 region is CASSFSGIETQYF.

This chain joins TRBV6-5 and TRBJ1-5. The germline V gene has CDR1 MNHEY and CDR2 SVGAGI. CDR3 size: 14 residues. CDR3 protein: CASSYSGSYQPQHF.

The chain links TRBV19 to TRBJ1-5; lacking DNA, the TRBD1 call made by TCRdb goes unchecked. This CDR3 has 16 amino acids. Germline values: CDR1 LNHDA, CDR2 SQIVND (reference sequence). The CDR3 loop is CASSIRGRDSNQPQHF.

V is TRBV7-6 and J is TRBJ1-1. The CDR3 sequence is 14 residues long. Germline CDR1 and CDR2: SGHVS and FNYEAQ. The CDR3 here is CASSALGPNTEAFF.

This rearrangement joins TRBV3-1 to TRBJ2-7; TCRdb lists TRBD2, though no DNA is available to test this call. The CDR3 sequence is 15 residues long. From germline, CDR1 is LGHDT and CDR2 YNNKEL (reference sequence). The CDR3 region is CASSQVAGQAYEQYF.

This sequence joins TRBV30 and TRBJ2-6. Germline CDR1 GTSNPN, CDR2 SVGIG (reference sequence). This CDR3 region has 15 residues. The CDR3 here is CAWSVGVSGANVLTF.

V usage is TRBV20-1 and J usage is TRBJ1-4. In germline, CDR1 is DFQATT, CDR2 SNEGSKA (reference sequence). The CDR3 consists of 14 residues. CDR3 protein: CSASIDLANEKLFF.

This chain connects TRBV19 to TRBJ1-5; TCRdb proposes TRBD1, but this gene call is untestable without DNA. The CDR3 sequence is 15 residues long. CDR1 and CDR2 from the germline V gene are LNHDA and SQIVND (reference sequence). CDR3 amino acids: CASSITAPGGQPQHF.

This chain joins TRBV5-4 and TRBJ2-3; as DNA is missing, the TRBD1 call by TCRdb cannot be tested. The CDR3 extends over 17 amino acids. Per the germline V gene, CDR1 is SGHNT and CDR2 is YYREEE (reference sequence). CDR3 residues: CASSLGSGTASTDTQYF.

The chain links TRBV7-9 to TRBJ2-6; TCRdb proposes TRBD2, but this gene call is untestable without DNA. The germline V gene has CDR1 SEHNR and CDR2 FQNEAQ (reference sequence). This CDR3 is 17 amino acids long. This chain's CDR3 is CASSLNWPSSGANVLTF.

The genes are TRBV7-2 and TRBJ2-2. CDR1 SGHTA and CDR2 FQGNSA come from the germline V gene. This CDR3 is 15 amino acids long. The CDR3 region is CASSLWSGNTGELFF.

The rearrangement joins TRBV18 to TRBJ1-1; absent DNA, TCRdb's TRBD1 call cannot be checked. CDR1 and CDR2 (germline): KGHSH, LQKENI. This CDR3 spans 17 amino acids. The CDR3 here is CASSPLIPRDSRLEAFF. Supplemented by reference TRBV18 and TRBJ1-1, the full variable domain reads NAGVMQNPRHLVRRRGQEARLRCSPMKGHSHVYWYRQLPEEGLKFMVYLQKENIIDESGMPKERFSAEFPKEGPSILRIQQVVRGDSAAYFCASSPLIPRDSRLEAFFGQGTRLTVV.

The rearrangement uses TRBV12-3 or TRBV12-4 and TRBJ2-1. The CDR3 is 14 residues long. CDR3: CASSFYLGIDEQFF.

The CDR3 protein is CASKPGQGFVEAFF. The chain uses TRBV4-1 and TRBJ1-1; without DNA, the TCRdb call of TRBD1 cannot be checked. The germline CDR1 and CDR2 sequences are MGHRA and YSYEKL. The CDR3 length is 14 residues.

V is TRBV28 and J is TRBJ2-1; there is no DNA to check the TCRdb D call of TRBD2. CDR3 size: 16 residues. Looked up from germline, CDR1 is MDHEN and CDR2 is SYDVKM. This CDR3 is CASRTIAGVPNNEQFF.